The TCR beta chain under discussion was sequenced for a study of monozygotic twins with inflammatory bowel disease. Whole-study results and caveats: Inverse Simpson values showed less TCRbeta diversity in IBD patients than in their healthy co-twins.

Starting material for each TCR library was about 3,200 ng of total RNA. TCRdb reprocessed the 5' RACE reads and reports one entry per CDR3 protein, with no DNA. This listing includes approximately 85,000 distinct CDR3 sequences. Concerning this clonotype: Its antigen is as yet unknown.

The total RNA came straight from whole blood, and T cells were not sorted beforehand. This CDR3 is built from 13 residues. The germline gives CDR1 LGHNT, CDR2 FRNRAP. This chain joins TRBV12-5 and TRBJ2-1; the TCRdb D gene call, TRBD1, has no DNA to confirm it. The sample was blood. This TCR was sampled from a human donor with ulcerative colitis or Crohn's disease, or a healthy co-twin of an affected twin (not recorded which). CDR3 region: CASGPQGGDEQFF. Supplemented by reference TRBV12-5 and TRBJ2-1, the full variable domain reads DARVTQTPRHKVTEMGQEVTMRCQPILGHNTVFWYRQTMMQGLELLAYFRNRAPLDDSGMPKDRFSAEMPDATLATLKIQPSEPRDSAVYFCASGPQGGDEQFFGPGTRLTVL.